Following are 16 T cell receptor beta chains from one sample sequenced in a study of cytomegalovirus exposure and HLA in healthy donors. Vbeta (60) and Jbeta (13) primers were used in the PCR. Using immunoSEQ multiplex PCR, the repertoire was profiled, and TCRdb retains in-frame clones only, with some absent. The data show roughly 280,000 clones, about 75% seen once. Input material: PBMCs. These receptor sequences come from a female donor in good health and CMV-seronegative.

This chain connects TRBV5-4 to TRBJ2-7; 8 bases fit TRBD1. This CDR3 region has 15 residues. Trimming removed 4 bases from V and 2 bases from J; junction bases left unmatched: 8. Germline loops: CDR1 SGHNT, CDR2 YYREEE (reference sequence). The CDR3 reads CASSARTGIPYEQYF. The CDR3 DNA is TGTGCCAGCAGCGCGCGGACAGGGATCCCCTACGAGCAGTACTTC.

V is TRBV5-1 and J is TRBJ2-2; the match to TRBD2 covers 12 bases. Trimming removed 3 bases from V and 3 bases from J; junction bases left unmatched: 15. Germline CDR1 reads SGHRS; CDR2 reads YFSETQ. The CDR3 covers 20 residues. The CDR3 here is CASSSGRTFGLAGYTGELFF. CDR3 nucleotide sequence: TGCGCCAGCAGCTCGGGGCGGACATTTGGACTAGCGGGATACACCGGGGAGCTGTTTTTT.

The J gene is TRBJ2-3, the V gene TRBV2; TRBD2 aligns across 15 bases. The CDR3 has 19 amino acids. Trimming at V came to 2 bases and at J to 6 bases, leaving 12 bases not matched to a gene. Germline V gene lookup returns CDR1 SNHLY and CDR2 FYNNEI. The DNA of the CDR3 is TGTGCCAGCAGTGAAAGGAAAGGACTAGCGGGAGGGACGGGGGATACGCAGTATTTT. The encoded protein is CASSERKGLAGGTGDTQYF.

CDR3 sequence (DNA): TGTGCCAGCAGCTTCCGGGAGGGCGGCACCGGGGAGCTGTTTTTT. Protein product: CASSFREGGTGELFF. The rearrangement uses TRBV11-3 and TRBJ2-2; 8 bases align to TRBD2. Trimming removed 3 bases from V and 4 bases from J; junction bases left unmatched: 4. The CDR3 has 15 amino acids. Germline V gene data show CDR1 as SGHNT and CDR2 as YENEEA.

CDR3 residues: CAWSGKTGANYGYTF. In nucleotides, the CDR3 is TGTGCCTGGAGTGGGAAGACAGGGGCCAACTATGGCTACACCTTC. This rearrangement joins TRBV30 to TRBJ1-2, with 8 bases identical to TRBD1. Trimming cost V 1 base and J 2 bases; bases outside gene matches: 6. Germline V lookup: CDR1 GTSNPN, CDR2 SVGIG (reference sequence). The CDR3 loop spans 15 amino acids.

This chain uses TRBV7-9 with TRBJ2-3; the match to TRBD2 covers 13 bases. This CDR3 comprises 15 residues. Germline V lookup: CDR1 SEHNR, CDR2 FQNEAQ (reference sequence). V lost 5 bases, J lost 4 bases, and 3 bases stayed unmatched. The CDR3 spells CASSRGLAGPDTQYF. DNA for the CDR3: TGTGCCAGCAGCAGGGGACTAGCGGGGCCAGATACGCAGTATTTT.

J is TRBJ1-5 and V is TRBV5-8; D is perhaps TRBD1 (5 bases). CDR3 length: 18 residues. Trimming took 1 base from V and 5 from J, leaving 22 bases between them. Germline V lookup: CDR1 SGHTS, CDR2 YDEGEE. In DNA, the CDR3 is TGTGCCAGCAGCTTGTTCCACGCCGCCTGGGGGGTTTATCAGCCCCAGCATTTT. The encoded protein is CASSLFHAAWGVYQPQHF.

This clone showed up just a few times. V usage is TRBV6-5 and J usage is TRBJ2-6; TRBD1 is a possible D gene (5 bases). Germline CDR1 reads MNHEY; CDR2 reads SVGAGI. The CDR3 length is 16 residues. Trimming left V 0 bases short and J 3 bases short, with 9 bases between. The CDR3: CASSYSNRLGANVLTF. DNA for the CDR3: TGTGCCAGCAGTTACTCAAACAGGCTTGGGGCCAACGTCCTGACTTTC.

The chain recombines TRBV11-2 with TRBJ2-1; 8 nucleotides match TRBD2. Per germline, CDR1 SGHAT and CDR2 FQNNGV. The junction had 4 bases not matched to a gene; V was cut back by 5 bases and J by 4 bases. CDR3 length: 14 amino acids. The CDR3 reads CASSHEREYNEQFF. In DNA form, the CDR3 reads TGTGCCAGCAGCCATGAGCGGGAGTACAATGAGCAGTTCTTC.

V gene TRBV10-1 combines with J gene TRBJ2-2, with D uncertain. The germline gives CDR1 WNHNN, CDR2 SYGVQD (reference sequence). The CDR3 totals 15 residues. V shed 0 bases and J shed 4 bases, with 9 bases lying between them. The CDR3 spells CASSESRLPTGELFF. The CDR3 DNA reads TGCGCCAGCAGTGAGTCGAGACTTCCCACCGGGGAGCTGTTTTTT.

This clone has a handful of counts. The chain uses TRBV28 and TRBJ2-5; TRBD2 is a possible D gene (5 bases). The J call is uncertain, as TRBJ2-7 better fits the DNA end. The CDR3 is 14 residues long. CDR1 and CDR2 (germline): MDHEN, SYDVKM. DNA of the CDR3: TGTGCCAGCAGTATCCCCCAGCGGTCCTACGAGCAGTACTTC. It translates to CASSIPQRSYEQYF.

The V gene is TRBV5-4, the J gene TRBJ1-6; unclear D gene. V gave up 0 bases and J gave up 7 bases, with 8 bases separating them. The CDR3 contains 14 residues. From germline, CDR1 is SGHNT and CDR2 YYREEE (reference sequence). The CDR3 is CASSLDSGNSPLHF. The CDR3 DNA reads as TGTGCCAGCAGCTTGGATAGCGGAAATTCACCCCTCCACTTT.

The J gene is TRBJ2-7, the V gene TRBV9; 10 nucleotides agree with TRBD1. This CDR3 region has 15 residues. With 4 bases clipped from V and 1 base from J, the junction kept 5 bases outside the gene matches. Germline V gene sequence: CDR1 SGDLS, CDR2 YYNGEE. The CDR3 loop reads CASSPEDRGSYEQYF. In DNA form, the CDR3 reads TGTGCCAGCAGCCCCGAGGACAGGGGGTCCTACGAGCAGTACTTC.

This clone was observed a handful of times. The CDR3 DNA is TGTGCCAGCAGTTACTCGGACGGGAGGGGGGATACGCAGTATTTT. Translated, it gives CASSYSDGRGDTQYF. The chain recombines TRBV6-6 with TRBJ2-3; TRBD2 matches 8 bases. This CDR3 region has 15 residues. The V and J ends lost 0 bases and 6 bases, in that order; junction bases with no gene match: 5. Germline V gene data show CDR1 as MNHNY and CDR2 as SVGAGI (reference sequence).

This chain uses TRBV6-5 with TRBJ1-1; TRBD1 matches 8 bases. From germline, CDR1 is MNHEY and CDR2 SVGAGI. The ends lost 4 bases at V and 6 bases at J; junction bases unmatched: 7. There are 14 residues in the CDR3. The CDR3 protein is CASSWDRFGPEAFF. The CDR3 bases are TGTGCCAGCAGTTGGGACAGGTTCGGGCCTGAAGCTTTCTTT.

The J gene is TRBJ2-7, the V gene TRBV28; 8 bases are a match to TRBD1. V lost 7 bases to trimming and J lost 2 bases; unmatched junction nucleotides: 7. The CDR3 contains 14 residues. Per the germline V gene, CDR1 is MDHEN and CDR2 is SYDVKM. The CDR3 loop is CASNFGQGTYEQYF. In DNA form, the CDR3 reads TGTGCCAGCAACTTCGGACAGGGAACCTACGAGCAGTACTTC.